This TCR beta chain was found in a study of human T cells and chemical hapten exposure. Study results and limitations: Counts of expanded TCRs at PT1 were positively correlated with patch test score.

Turning to this clonotype: Antigen specificity is unknown.

TCRdb processed the RACE reads anew with MiXCR; each CDR3 protein has one entry. The profile shows approximately 400,000 distinct CDR3 sequences, roughly 4.8% of them singletons. This CDR3 has 17 residues. Per the germline V gene, CDR1 is SGDLS and CDR2 is YYNGEE. V lost 4 bases, J lost 7 bases, and 14 bases stayed unmatched. Time point reported: patch test 1, 2 weeks after DPC sensitization. The sample's treatment: therapeutic diphenylcyclopropenone sensitization with weekly scalp DPC. The chain links TRBV9 to TRBJ2-2, with 9 bases matching TRBD1. This receptor was obtained from a woman aged 45-60 years with alopecia areata. Some clones in this sample may be carry-over from other donors' samples. This material consisted of whole blood, taken in connection with sensitization to the hapten diphenylcyclopropenone (DPC). As DNA, the CDR3 is TGTGCCAGCAGCTCCACTCAGGGACAGGGCATGATCGGGGAGCTGTTTTTT. It is translated as CASSSTQGQGMIGELFF.